One sample yielded the 25 T cell receptor beta chains listed below, sequenced in a study of OX40 agonist ivuxolimab in advanced cancers. Library preparation used the immunoSEQ multiplex PCR assay. TCRdb carries this immuneACCESS record with in-frame sequences only. Its versions omit some clonotypes, under half of them owing to an unresolved V gene in the studies checked, with the rest unexplained. For this sample there are approximately 89,000 clones; over 75% appear just once. Around 0.3% of the sample belongs to the ten largest clones. This specimen consisted of CD4+ or CD8+ T cells sorted from blood, obtained in a trial of the OX40 agonist ivuxolimab. The receptors come from an adult with an advanced solid tumor such as melanoma, head and neck, liver or kidney cancer.

This chain links TRBV18 with TRBJ2-7; D might be TRBD1 (5 bases). This CDR3 has 15 residues. V dropped 3 bases and J dropped 0 bases, with 12 bases sitting between them. Germline V gives CDR1 KGHSH, CDR2 LQKENI. CDR3 amino acids: CASSPLQGSSYEQYF. The CDR3, as DNA: TGTGCCAGCTCACCCCTTCAGGGAAGCTCCTACGAGCAGTACTTC.

The chain recombines TRBV7-2 with TRBJ2-7; TRBD1 or TRBD2 may be the D gene (6 bases each). V gave up 3 bases and J gave up 2 bases, with 14 bases separating them. The CDR3 contains 15 residues. CDR1 is SGHTA, CDR2 FQGNSA, per germline. The CDR3 coding sequence is TGTGCCAGCAGCTTGAGACGGGGGCCGACCTACGAGCAGTACTTC. Its translation is CASSLRRGPTYEQYF.

This chain links TRBV19 with TRBJ1-2; no firm D call. V shed 3 bases and J shed 5 bases, with 7 bases lying between them. CDR1 and CDR2 from the germline V gene are LNHDA and SQIVND (reference sequence). The CDR3 is 12 residues long. The CDR3 is CASSMSGYGYTF. The CDR3 nucleotides read TGTGCCAGTAGTATGTCGGGGTATGGCTACACCTTC.

The chain has TRBV30 and TRBJ2-7; D call uncertain. The CDR3 is 14 amino acids. Between the trimmed V and J ends, which lost 3 bases and 3 bases, there was a span of 15 bases. Germline CDR1 is GTSNPN and CDR2 is SVGIG (reference sequence). The CDR3, as DNA: TGTGCCTGGAGCGAGGCAGTGATCTACTACGAGCAGTACTTC. This codes for CAWSEAVIYYEQYF.

The chain recombines TRBV2 with TRBJ1-3; D is perhaps TRBD1 (5 bases). With 6 bases removed from V and 4 bases from J, the gap between germline ends came to 19 bases. The CDR3 has 16 amino acids. Per germline, CDR1 SNHLY and CDR2 FYNNEI. The CDR3 bases are TGTGCCAGCAGGGGCCGGGTGCAGGGTTCGGGAAACACCATATATTTT. The encoded protein is CASRGRVQGSGNTIYF.

The chain uses TRBV25-1 and TRBJ2-3, with D possibly matching TRBD2 (6 bases). The V gene's germline CDR1 is MGHDK and CDR2 SYGVNS. The CDR3 consists of 14 residues. V was cut by 2 bases and J by 4 bases, with 10 bases left in between. CDR3 sequence: CASSEPREADTQYF. The CDR3 nucleotides read TGTGCCAGCAGTGAACCCAGGGAGGCAGATACGCAGTATTTT.

This chain joins TRBV4-2 and TRBJ2-2; 7 nucleotides align to TRBD1. V lost 4 bases to trimming and J lost 7 bases; unmatched junction nucleotides: 6. The length of the CDR3 is 14 residues. CDR1 and CDR2 from the germline V gene are LGHNA and YNFKEQ. The CDR3 loop reads CASSPRGRGGELFF. The CDR3 DNA sequence: TGTGCCAGCAGCCCCAGGGGGAGAGGCGGGGAGCTGTTTTTT.

The rearrangement links TRBV5-1 to TRBJ1-1, with 7 bases that match TRBD1. Losses at the gene ends were 3 bases for V and 7 bases for J; bases not matched to a gene: 6. Germline V gene lookup returns CDR1 SGHRS and CDR2 YFSETQ. The CDR3 sequence is 13 residues long. In DNA form, the CDR3 reads TGCGCCAGCAGCTGGCAGGGGGGTCGTGAAGCTTTCTTT. Translation gives CASSWQGGREAFF. Complete variable domain (other parts from reference TRBV5-1 and TRBJ1-1): KAGVTQTPRYLIKTRGQQVTLSCSPISGHRSVSWYQQTPGQGLQFLFEYFSETQRNKGNFPGRFSGRQFSNSRSEMNVSTLELGDSALYLCASSWQGGREAFFGQGTRLTVV.

This chain connects TRBV10-3 to TRBJ2-5; tentative D call: TRBD2 (6 bases). This CDR3 region has 15 residues. Germline lookup yields CDR1 ENHRY and CDR2 SYGVKD. Trimming removed 10 bases at V and 0 bases at J, with 18 bases between. The CDR3 spells CATDPGTWDQETQYF. CDR3 sequence (DNA): TGTGCCACTGACCCCGGGACTTGGGACCAAGAGACCCAGTACTTC.

V gene TRBV6-5 combines with J gene TRBJ1-2; TRBD1 is a possible D gene (6 bases). The V gene's germline CDR1 is MNHEY and CDR2 SVGAGI. The CDR3 runs to 11 residues. V lost 5 bases to trimming and J lost 7 bases, with 8 bases between them. The CDR3 sequence: CASSNRVGYTF. Here the CDR3 DNA reads TGTGCCAGCAGTAACAGGGTTGGCTACACCTTC.

The sample holds a few counts of this clone. The rearrangement links TRBV6-5 to TRBJ1-6; D is unclear. Trimming left V 2 bases short and J 9 bases short, with 8 bases between. This CDR3 comprises 13 residues. Germline lookup yields CDR1 MNHEY and CDR2 SVGAGI. The CDR3 region has the DNA TGTGCCAGCAGTTACGAACGGGGTTCACCCCTCCACTTT. It is translated as CASSYERGSPLHF.

V usage is TRBV28 and J usage is TRBJ1-2; 12 nucleotides align to TRBD1. The ends lost 6 bases at V and 7 bases at J; junction bases unmatched: 9. CDR1 is MDHEN, CDR2 SYDVKM, per germline. The length of the CDR3 is 15 residues. As DNA, the CDR3 is TGTGCCAGCAGCCCACCGGGACAGGGGGCGGGTGGCTACACCTTC. Protein product: CASSPPGQGAGGYTF.

V usage is TRBV19 and J usage is TRBJ2-1, with 7 nucleotides matching TRBD1. V lost 3 bases to trimming and J lost 4 bases; unmatched junction nucleotides: 6. Germline assignment: CDR1 LNHDA and CDR2 SQIVND (reference sequence). The CDR3 is 15 amino acids. The CDR3 protein is CASSIQGQEYNEQFF. The CDR3 bases are TGTGCCAGTAGTATTCAAGGACAGGAATACAATGAGCAGTTCTTC.

The chain employs TRBV18 and TRBJ1-5, with D tentatively TRBD1 (6 bases). V lost 1 base, J lost 1 base, and 8 bases lay in between. The CDR3 has 15 amino acids. Germline CDR1 and CDR2: KGHSH and LQKENI. The DNA for the CDR3 is TGTGCCAGCTCACCACAGGGGGTGAGCAATCAGCCCCAGCATTTT. Protein: CASSPQGVSNQPQHF.

The CDR3 DNA reads TGTGCCAGCAGCCAAGATTTGAACACTGAAGCTTTCTTT. Residues: CASSQDLNTEAFF. The chain couples TRBV4-2 to TRBJ1-1, with D unresolved. Per the germline V gene, CDR1 is LGHNA and CDR2 is YNFKEQ. The CDR3 has 13 residues. Trimming shortened V by 0 bases and J by 0 bases, and 2 bases separated the two germline ends.

The rearrangement joins TRBV6-1 to TRBJ1-1; TRBD1 is a possible D gene (5 bases). V dropped 4 bases and J dropped 4 bases, with 10 bases sitting between them. The V gene's germline CDR1 is MNHNS and CDR2 SASEGT. The CDR3 has 13 residues. CDR3 nucleotides: TGTGCCAGCAGTGGGGTTAGGGGCACTGAAGCTTTCTTT. Its translation is CASSGVRGTEAFF.

This clone was picked up a small number of times. The CDR3: CAISESWGASPLHF. Here the CDR3 DNA reads TGTGCCATCAGTGAGTCCTGGGGCGCTTCACCCCTCCACTTT. V usage is TRBV10-3 and J usage is TRBJ1-6, with D perhaps TRBD1 (5 bases). The CDR3 is made up of 14 amino acids. Per the germline V gene, CDR1 is ENHRY and CDR2 is SYGVKD. V gave up 0 bases and J gave up 9 bases, with 9 bases separating them.

The rearrangement joins TRBV7-8 to TRBJ2-1; 10 bases are shared with TRBD2. CDR1 is SGHVS and CDR2 is FQNEAQ in the germline V gene. V lost 6 bases to trimming and J lost 7 bases; unmatched junction nucleotides: 3. The CDR3 loop spans 13 amino acids. CDR3 sequence: CASRLSGGNEQFF. The CDR3 DNA sequence: TGTGCCAGCAGACTTAGCGGGGGGAATGAGCAGTTCTTC.

V usage is TRBV6-6 and J usage is TRBJ1-2; a possible D gene is TRBD1 (5 bases). Trimming stripped 7 bases from V and 4 bases from J, with 16 bases between. Germline CDR1 reads MNHNY; CDR2 reads SVGAGI (reference sequence). This CDR3 comprises 14 residues. The CDR3 region is CASTPRGEGYGYTF. CDR3 nucleotide sequence: TGTGCCAGCACCCCTCGAGGGGAAGGCTATGGCTACACCTTC.

The J gene is TRBJ1-2, the V gene TRBV4-1; the D is unclear. Germline V lookup: CDR1 MGHRA, CDR2 YSYEKL. Trimming cost V 0 bases and J 6 bases, with 14 bases left between them. The CDR3 sequence is 15 residues long. As DNA, the CDR3 is TGCGCCAGCAGCCAAGAAGCGGGAGATCGAAATGGCTACACCTTC. This sequence encodes CASSQEAGDRNGYTF.

The V and J genes are TRBV7-3 and TRBJ2-3; maybe TRBD2 (6 bases). Trimming took off 5 bases at V and 4 bases at J, with 16 bases between the two ends. The CDR3 is 15 residues long. Germline CDR1 SGHTA, CDR2 FQGTGA. CDR3 residues: CASSRREPGADTQYF. DNA for the CDR3: TGTGCCAGCAGCCGACGAGAACCGGGGGCAGATACGCAGTATTTT.

This chain joins TRBV5-1 and TRBJ1-4; 9 bases agree with TRBD1. Germline V gene data show CDR1 as SGHRS and CDR2 as YFSETQ. This CDR3 has 15 amino acids. After removal of 4 bases from V and 10 bases from J, the junction contained 11 bases not matched to a gene. CDR3 protein: CASSERTPGQGKLFF. Written as DNA, the CDR3 is TGCGCCAGCAGCGAACGTACACCGGGACAGGGAAAACTGTTTTTT. The complete variable domain, with remaining parts taken from reference TRBV5-1 and TRBJ1-4, reads KAGVTQTPRYLIKTRGQQVTLSCSPISGHRSVSWYQQTPGQGLQFLFEYFSETQRNKGNFPGRFSGRQFSNSRSEMNVSTLELGDSALYLCASSERTPGQGKLFFGSGTQLSVL.

The chain links TRBV5-1 to TRBJ1-1; D perhaps matches TRBD1 (5 bases). Trimming took off 4 bases at V and 4 bases at J, with 23 bases between the two ends. CDR1 and CDR2 (germline): SGHRS, YFSETQ. The CDR3 totals 17 residues. Here the CDR3 DNA reads TGCGCCAGCAGCCCTAGGGACCGACCAACAGGATCCACTGAAGCTTTCTTT. Its translation: CASSPRDRPTGSTEAFF.

This clone appeared a single time. V usage is TRBV11-3 and J usage is TRBJ2-7, with D unclear. Germline assignment: CDR1 SGHNT and CDR2 YENEEA. V was shortened by 1 base and J by 6 bases, with 10 bases between the two germline ends. The CDR3 length is 13 residues. CDR3 loop: CASSLGLKGEQYF. CDR3 nucleotide sequence: TGTGCCAGCAGCTTAGGCCTAAAGGGCGAGCAGTACTTC. Supplemented by reference TRBV11-3 and TRBJ2-7, the full variable domain reads EAGVVQSPRYKIIEKKQPVAFWCNPISGHNTLYWYLQNLGQGPELLIRYENEEAVDDSQLPKDRFSAERLKGVDSTLKIQPAELGDSAVYLCASSLGLKGEQYFGPGTRLTVT.

In DNA form, the CDR3 reads TGTGCCAGCAGTGCCACGCCAGGGGAAACACCCCTCCACTTT. Translating gives CASSATPGETPLHF. This chain joins TRBV6-6 and TRBJ1-6, with D perhaps matching TRBD1 (6 bases). Germline lookup yields CDR1 MNHNY and CDR2 SVGAGI (reference sequence). V dropped 5 bases and J dropped 11 bases, with 16 bases sitting between them. The CDR3 has 14 residues.